This TCR beta chain was identified in a study of OX40 agonist ivuxolimab in advanced cancers. Overall study: In this cohort, patients received ivuxolimab, an agonistic anti-OX40 (CD134) antibody. Study results and caveats: The study did not work out the antigen specificity of the expanded peripheral T cells.

This CDR3 is 16 amino acids long. Per the germline V gene, CDR1 is MGHRA and CDR2 is YSYEKL. The junction had 2 bases not matched to a gene; V was cut back by 0 bases and J by 1 base. The method was immunoSEQ multiplex PCR; TCRdb's version includes in-frame clones alone and lacks a portion of them. The sample holds 23,000 or so clones, roughly 84% seen once. As to this clone: Antigen unknown.

The specimen was CD4+ or CD8+ T cells sorted from blood, collected in a trial of the OX40 agonist ivuxolimab. The source of this sequence is an adult with an advanced solid tumor such as melanoma, head and neck, liver or kidney cancer. This sequence joins TRBV4-1 and TRBJ2-3, with TRBD2 identical over 9 bases. DNA for the CDR3: TGCGCCAGCAGCCAAGAGGAGCGGGGGGGCACAGATACGCAGTATTTT. Translated: CASSQEERGGTDTQYF.